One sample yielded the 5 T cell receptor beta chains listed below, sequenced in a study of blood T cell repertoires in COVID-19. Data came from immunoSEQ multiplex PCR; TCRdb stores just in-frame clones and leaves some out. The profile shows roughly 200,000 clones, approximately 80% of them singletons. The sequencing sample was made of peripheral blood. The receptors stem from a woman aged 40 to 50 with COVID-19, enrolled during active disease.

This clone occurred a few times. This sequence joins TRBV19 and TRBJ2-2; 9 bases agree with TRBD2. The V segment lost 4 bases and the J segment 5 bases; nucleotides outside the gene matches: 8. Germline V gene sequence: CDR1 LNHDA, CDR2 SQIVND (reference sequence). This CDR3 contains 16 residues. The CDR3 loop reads CASSTPLAGFTGELFF. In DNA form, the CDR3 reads TGTGCCAGTAGTACTCCTCTAGCGGGATTTACCGGGGAGCTGTTTTTT.

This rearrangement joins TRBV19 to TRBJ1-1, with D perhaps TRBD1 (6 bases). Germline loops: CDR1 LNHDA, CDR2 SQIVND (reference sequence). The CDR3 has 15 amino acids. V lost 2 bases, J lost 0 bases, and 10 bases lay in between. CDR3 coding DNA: TGTGCCAGTAGTATACAGGGGTGGTTGAACACTGAAGCTTTCTTT. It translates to CASSIQGWLNTEAFF. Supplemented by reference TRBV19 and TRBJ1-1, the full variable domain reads DGGITQSPKYLFRKEGQNVTLSCEQNLNHDAMYWYRQDPGQGLRLIYYSQIVNDFQKGDIAEGYSVSREKKESFPLTVTSAQKNPTAFYLCASSIQGWLNTEAFFGQGTRLTVV.

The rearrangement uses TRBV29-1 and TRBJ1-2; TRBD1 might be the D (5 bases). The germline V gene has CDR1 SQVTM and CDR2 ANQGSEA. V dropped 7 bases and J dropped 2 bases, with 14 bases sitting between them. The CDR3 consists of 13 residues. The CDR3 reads CSAAGGGNYGYTF. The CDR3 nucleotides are TGCAGCGCCGCGGGGGGAGGAAACTATGGCTACACCTTC. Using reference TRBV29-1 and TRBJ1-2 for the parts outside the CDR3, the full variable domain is SAVISQKPSRDICQRGTSLTIQCQVDSQVTMMFWYRQQPGQSLTLIATANQGSEATYESGFVIDKFPISRPNLTFSTLTVSNMSPEDSSIYLCSAAGGGNYGYTFGSGTRLTVV.

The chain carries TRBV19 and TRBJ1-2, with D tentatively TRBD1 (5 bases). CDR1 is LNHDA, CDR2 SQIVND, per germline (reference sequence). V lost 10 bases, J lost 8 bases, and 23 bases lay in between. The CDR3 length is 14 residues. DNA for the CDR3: TGTGCCACCACGATCTCCGGGGGGGTCGGGGGCTACACCTTC. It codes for CATTISGGVGGYTF.

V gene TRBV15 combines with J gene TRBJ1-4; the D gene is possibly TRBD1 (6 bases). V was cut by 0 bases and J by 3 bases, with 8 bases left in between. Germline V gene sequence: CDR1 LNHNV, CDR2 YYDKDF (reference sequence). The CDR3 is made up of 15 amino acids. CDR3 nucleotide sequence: TGTGCCACCAGCAGAGAAGGGGGACCTAATGAAAAACTGTTTTTT. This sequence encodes CATSREGGPNEKLFF. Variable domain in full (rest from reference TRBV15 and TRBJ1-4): DAMVIQNPRYQVTQFGKPVTLSCSQTLNHNVMYWYQQKSSQAPKLLFHYYDKDFNNEADTPDNFQSRRPNTSFCFLDIRSPGLGDTAMYLCATSREGGPNEKLFFGSGTQLSVL.